These T cell receptor beta chains were read from a single sample in a study of cytomegalovirus exposure and HLA in healthy donors. TCRdb keeps only in-frame clones here, not all; method: immunoSEQ multiplex PCR. The sample lists 60,000 or so clones, around 68% occurring once. Material: PBMCs. These TCRs come from a man aged 45 to 65 in good health and CMV-seropositive. Both conserved end residues are part of each CDR3. The order of the fields is CDR3 DNA, CDR3 protein, D gene, clone size, J gene, V gene. The D gene is left open where the match is weak. Size is stated for part of the rows, as once, few or many counts, or as a class when the clone is expanded.

CDR3nt: TGTGCCAGCAGTTTGGGGGGGCGGGAGACCCAGTACTTC
CDR3aa: CASSLGGRETQYF
d_gene: -
abundance: -
j_gene: TRBJ2-5
v_gene: TRBV27

CDR3nt: TGTGCCAGCAGTGGGGGACAGGGCCCTTATGGCTACACCTTC
CDR3aa: CASSGGQGPYGYTF
d_gene: TRBD1
abundance: -
j_gene: TRBJ1-2
v_gene: TRBV6-1

CDR3nt: TGTGCCAGCAGTGAATCCGTGGGGGCAGGCAATCAGCCCCAGCATTTT
CDR3aa: CASSESVGAGNQPQHF
d_gene: -
abundance: -
j_gene: TRBJ1-5
v_gene: TRBV6-1

CDR3nt: TGCAGCGTTGAATCGACTCCCGAGCAAGCTTTCTTT
CDR3aa: CSVESTPEQAFF
d_gene: -
abundance: -
j_gene: TRBJ1-1
v_gene: TRBV29-1

CDR3nt: TGTGCCAGCTCACCACGGGGCCCACGAGATACGCAGTATTTT
CDR3aa: CASSPRGPRDTQYF
d_gene: -
abundance: -
j_gene: TRBJ2-3
v_gene: TRBV18

CDR3nt: TGTGCCAGCGGTCGCCGGGGGGGCGGCTCCTACGAGCAGTACTTC
CDR3aa: CASGRRGGGSYEQYF
d_gene: TRBD2
abundance: -
j_gene: TRBJ2-7
v_gene: TRBV27

CDR3nt: TGTGCCAGCAGAACCTCGGGGGACAGGGGCCTCGAGACCCAGTACTTC
CDR3aa: CASRTSGDRGLETQYF
d_gene: TRBD1
abundance: -
j_gene: TRBJ2-5
v_gene: TRBV7-2

CDR3nt: TGTGCCAGTACCCAAGCGGGAGGGAGGGACAATGAGCAGTTCTTC
CDR3aa: CASTQAGGRDNEQFF
d_gene: TRBD2
abundance: -
j_gene: TRBJ2-1
v_gene: TRBV19

CDR3nt: TGTGCCAGCAGCTTAGCGACAGGGGCCTACACAGATACGCAGTATTTT
CDR3aa: CASSLATGAYTDTQYF
d_gene: TRBD1
abundance: -
j_gene: TRBJ2-3
v_gene: TRBV7-8

CDR3nt: TGTGCCAGTAGTATTTGGGACAGGGGTTTTGCTGAAGCTTTCTTT
CDR3aa: CASSIWDRGFAEAFF
d_gene: TRBD1
abundance: -
j_gene: TRBJ1-1
v_gene: TRBV19

CDR3nt: TGTGCCAGCAGCCCCACATTGCGGGGCGCCGGAAACACCATATATTTT
CDR3aa: CASSPTLRGAGNTIYF
d_gene: -
abundance: -
j_gene: TRBJ1-3
v_gene: TRBV5-6

CDR3nt: TGCAGCGTTGACGGACCGGGGGGTCATGAGCAGTTCTTC
CDR3aa: CSVDGPGGHEQFF
d_gene: TRBD2
abundance: -
j_gene: TRBJ2-1
v_gene: TRBV29-1

CDR3nt: TGTGCCAGCAGCACCGGGACAGGGGGGAACGGCTACACCTTC
CDR3aa: CASSTGTGGNGYTF
d_gene: TRBD1
abundance: -
j_gene: TRBJ1-2
v_gene: TRBV27

CDR3nt: TGTGCCAGCAGGAAAGGGGCCACCTATGGCTACACCTTC
CDR3aa: CASRKGATYGYTF
d_gene: -
abundance: -
j_gene: TRBJ1-2
v_gene: TRBV7-9

CDR3nt: TGTGCCAGCAGGGCCAGGGGAGCAGCTAATGAAAAACTGTTTTTT
CDR3aa: CASRARGAANEKLFF
d_gene: -
abundance: -
j_gene: TRBJ1-4
v_gene: TRBV27

CDR3nt: TGTGCCAGCAGTTTATCTATGGCGGGTAATCAGCCCCAGCATTTT
CDR3aa: CASSLSMAGNQPQHF
d_gene: -
abundance: few
j_gene: TRBJ1-5
v_gene: TRBV28

CDR3nt: TGTGCCAGCAGTTTGAGGAGGGAGAGCGATACGCAGTATTTT
CDR3aa: CASSLRRESDTQYF
d_gene: -
abundance: -
j_gene: TRBJ2-3
v_gene: TRBV27

CDR3nt: TGTGCCAGCAGTTTAAGACCACAGGGACCGGACTATGGCTACACCTTC
CDR3aa: CASSLRPQGPDYGYTF
d_gene: -
abundance: -
j_gene: TRBJ1-2
v_gene: TRBV28

CDR3nt: TGTGCCAGCACCCCCCTCCAGGGACAGGGCGCCACTGAAGCTTTCTTT
CDR3aa: CASTPLQGQGATEAFF
d_gene: TRBD1
abundance: -
j_gene: TRBJ1-1
v_gene: TRBV7-9

CDR3nt: TGTGCCAGCAGCTTAGATTGGACAGGGAACTACGAGCAGTACTTC
CDR3aa: CASSLDWTGNYEQYF
d_gene: TRBD1
abundance: -
j_gene: TRBJ2-7
v_gene: TRBV7-8

CDR3nt: TGTGCCAGCACCCCCAGCTTAGGGGACACTGAAGCTTTCTTT
CDR3aa: CASTPSLGDTEAFF
d_gene: -
abundance: -
j_gene: TRBJ1-1
v_gene: TRBV6-1

CDR3nt: TGTGCCAGCAGCCAAGGAAGCGGGACTGAAGCTTTCTTT
CDR3aa: CASSQGSGTEAFF
d_gene: -
abundance: -
j_gene: TRBJ1-1
v_gene: TRBV27

CDR3nt: TGTGCCAGCAGCTTCCAATCCAGGGGGACCGAGCAGTACTTC
CDR3aa: CASSFQSRGTEQYF
d_gene: TRBD1
abundance: few
j_gene: TRBJ2-7
v_gene: TRBV7-2

CDR3nt: TGTGCCAGTAGTTTCGACAGGGATTCTGCTGAAGCTTTCTTT
CDR3aa: CASSFDRDSAEAFF
d_gene: TRBD1
abundance: few
j_gene: TRBJ1-1
v_gene: TRBV19

CDR3nt: TGTGCCTGGAGGAGACTAGCGGGAGTCATAGATACGCAGTATTTT
CDR3aa: CAWRRLAGVIDTQYF
d_gene: TRBD2
abundance: few
j_gene: TRBJ2-3
v_gene: TRBV30

CDR3nt: TGTGCCAGCAGCCCCGGGACACCTCAGGCAGATACGCAGTATTTT
CDR3aa: CASSPGTPQADTQYF
d_gene: -
abundance: once
j_gene: TRBJ2-3
v_gene: TRBV2

CDR3nt: TGTGCCATCAGTGAGCCTGGACAGGGTCGGAGCAAAAACATTCAGTACTTC
CDR3aa: CAISEPGQGRSKNIQYF
d_gene: TRBD1
abundance: -
j_gene: TRBJ2-4
v_gene: TRBV10-3

CDR3nt: TGCGCCAGCAGCTTGAGCGGGAGGAGCTCCTACAATGAGCAGTTCTTC
CDR3aa: CASSLSGRSSYNEQFF
d_gene: TRBD2
abundance: -
j_gene: TRBJ2-1
v_gene: TRBV5-1

CDR3nt: TGTGCCAGCATGTTCGGCCCAGGGTACGGCTACACCTTC
CDR3aa: CASMFGPGYGYTF
d_gene: -
abundance: -
j_gene: TRBJ1-2
v_gene: TRBV6-1

CDR3nt: TGTGCCAGCAGCGCGGGCCCCCCAGGGGGCGGCACTGAAGCTTTCTTT
CDR3aa: CASSAGPPGGGTEAFF
d_gene: TRBD1
abundance: -
j_gene: TRBJ1-1
v_gene: TRBV28

CDR3nt: TGTGCCAGCAGCTTAGAGCGACTAGCCAAACACCAAGAGACCCAGTACTTC
CDR3aa: CASSLERLAKHQETQYF
d_gene: TRBD2
abundance: -
j_gene: TRBJ2-5
v_gene: TRBV7-8

CDR3nt: TGTGCCAGCAGCCCGGGTGGGTACGAGCAGTACTTC
CDR3aa: CASSPGGYEQYF
d_gene: -
abundance: -
j_gene: TRBJ2-7
v_gene: TRBV10-2

CDR3nt: TGTGCCAGCAGCTTAGGGGTTGAGGACAGGGAGCAGTTCTTC
CDR3aa: CASSLGVEDREQFF
d_gene: TRBD1
abundance: -
j_gene: TRBJ2-1
v_gene: TRBV7-6

CDR3nt: TGTGCCAGCAGCTTTGGGACAGGGGATGGCTACACCTTC
CDR3aa: CASSFGTGDGYTF
d_gene: TRBD1
abundance: -
j_gene: TRBJ1-2
v_gene: TRBV5-5

CDR3nt: TGTGCCAGCACGGCAGGGGGAAATCAGCCCCAGCATTTT
CDR3aa: CASTAGGNQPQHF
d_gene: TRBD1
abundance: few
j_gene: TRBJ1-5
v_gene: TRBV6-5

CDR3nt: TGTGCCTGGAGTGTACTAGTAGGACGGTCGCAGTATTTT
CDR3aa: CAWSVLVGRSQYF
d_gene: -
abundance: -
j_gene: TRBJ2-3
v_gene: TRBV30

CDR3nt: TGTGCCAGTAGTATCCGTGACACCCGAAATCAGCCCCAGCATTTT
CDR3aa: CASSIRDTRNQPQHF
d_gene: -
abundance: -
j_gene: TRBJ1-5
v_gene: TRBV19

CDR3nt: TGTGCCAGCAGCTTAGATTCCCGGACTAGCACAGATACGCAGTATTTT
CDR3aa: CASSLDSRTSTDTQYF
d_gene: -
abundance: -
j_gene: TRBJ2-3
v_gene: TRBV7-2

CDR3nt: TGTGCCAGCATGCCGAACAGGAACACCGGGGAGCTGTTTTTT
CDR3aa: CASMPNRNTGELFF
d_gene: -
abundance: once
j_gene: TRBJ2-2
v_gene: TRBV6-5

CDR3nt: TGTGCCAGCAGCGTAGCTACAGGGGGCACTGAAGCTTTCTTT
CDR3aa: CASSVATGGTEAFF
d_gene: TRBD1
abundance: -
j_gene: TRBJ1-1
v_gene: TRBV9

CDR3nt: TGCGCCAAGGGGCGAGGAGGGGGCCGCACAGATACGCAGTATTTT
CDR3aa: CAKGRGGGRTDTQYF
d_gene: -
abundance: -
j_gene: TRBJ2-3
v_gene: TRBV10-1

CDR3nt: TGTGCCAGCAGTTTCCAGGGGACGGGGGGAAAACTGTTTTTT
CDR3aa: CASSFQGTGGKLFF
d_gene: -
abundance: -
j_gene: TRBJ1-4
v_gene: TRBV27

CDR3nt: TGTGCCAGCAGTGAAGGGCGGGGGGAGACCCAGTACTTC
CDR3aa: CASSEGRGETQYF
d_gene: TRBD2
abundance: -
j_gene: TRBJ2-5
v_gene: TRBV25-1

CDR3nt: TGTGCCAGCAGCTTAACGCGGGAGAATCACGAGCAGTACTTC
CDR3aa: CASSLTRENHEQYF
d_gene: TRBD2
abundance: -
j_gene: TRBJ2-7
v_gene: TRBV7-2

CDR3nt: TGTGCCAGCTCACCAGACCGCGGGGGCGGATTTGGCTACACCTTC
CDR3aa: CASSPDRGGGFGYTF
d_gene: -
abundance: -
j_gene: TRBJ1-2
v_gene: TRBV18

CDR3nt: TGTGCCACCAGCAGAGACGGGACTCCTGGAAACACCATATATTTT
CDR3aa: CATSRDGTPGNTIYF
d_gene: -
abundance: -
j_gene: TRBJ1-3
v_gene: TRBV15